Shown below are 4 T cell receptor beta chains from a single sample sequenced in a study of blood T cell repertoires in COVID-19. Sequencing was performed with immunoSEQ multiplex PCR; in TCRdb, only in-frame clones are kept and a portion is missing. The sample consists of some 200,000 clones, around 83% of them appearing once. Sequencing was performed on peripheral blood. Receptor source: a middle-aged woman with acute or convalescent COVID-19.

The chain couples TRBV2 to TRBJ2-7; 13 bases fit TRBD2. The CDR3 has 15 residues. The J segment lost 1 base and the V segment lost 6 bases, leaving 3 bases of the junction unmatched. Germline V gene data show CDR1 as SNHLY and CDR2 as FYNNEI. The CDR3 nucleotides are TGTGCCAGCAGCACGGGACTAGCGGGGTCCTACGAGCAGTACTTC. Encoded protein: CASSTGLAGSYEQYF. Full variable domain (remainder filled in from reference TRBV2 and TRBJ2-7): EPEVTQTPSHQVTQMGQEVILRCVPISNHLYFYWYRQILGQKVEFLVSFYNNEISEKSEIFDDQFSVERPDGSNFTLKIRSTKLEDSAMYFCASSTGLAGSYEQYFGPGTRLTVT.

The gene calls are TRBV5-1 and TRBJ1-6; D not certain. Trimming cost V 2 bases and J 8 bases, with 8 bases left between them. CDR1 is SGHRS, CDR2 YFSETQ, per germline. CDR3 length: 13 residues. The CDR3 DNA follows: TGCGCCAGCAGCTTCGGAGGTTATTCACCCCTCCACTTT. Protein sequence: CASSFGGYSPLHF.

A single count supports this clone. The rearrangement joins TRBV3-1 (or the pseudogene TRBV3-2) to TRBJ1-3, with 8 bases that match TRBD1. This CDR3 is built from 13 residues. J gave up 4 bases and V 6 bases, and 2 bases lay outside the gene matches. The germline V gene encodes CDR1 LGHDT and CDR2 YNNKEL (reference sequence). As DNA, the CDR3 is TGTGCCAGCAGTGGACAGGGAGGAAACACCATATATTTT. Translated, it gives CASSGQGGNTIYF.

V usage is TRBV2 and J usage is TRBJ1-2, with no clear D. Trimming took 6 bases from V and 2 from J, leaving 10 bases between them. This CDR3 is built from 13 residues. Germline CDR1 reads SNHLY; CDR2 reads FYNNEI. This CDR3 reads CASRTEGNYGYTF. The CDR3 region has the DNA TGTGCCAGCAGGACCGAGGGAAACTATGGCTACACCTTC.